This is a list of T cell receptor beta chains from one sample in a study of human T cells and chemical hapten exposure. MiXCR, run by TCRdb on the RACE reads, gives a single entry per CDR3 protein. Altogether about 110,000 distinct CDR3 sequences are present, around 35% being singletons, with the ten largest covering around 2.8%. The sequencing here drew on whole blood, taken in connection with sensitization to the hapten diphenylcyclopropenone (DPC). The source of these receptors is a man aged 35 to 55 with alopecia areata. Some clones in this sample may be carry-over from other donors' samples. Both conserved end residues are part of each CDR3.

v_gene: TRBV4-3; len: 15; CDR3aa: CASSQELSYTDTQYF
v_gene: TRBV29-1; len: 13; CDR3aa: CSGTRGLNTEAFF
v_gene: TRBV9; len: 16; CDR3aa: CASSLRLAGGFGELFF
v_gene: TRBV6-5; len: 16; CDR3aa: CASSYSSGRALDTQYF
v_gene: TRBV6-5; len: 13; CDR3aa: CASSLSGGGTQYF
v_gene: TRBV10-3; len: 13; CDR3aa: CAISEAETDTQYF
v_gene: TRBV27; len: 14; CDR3aa: CASSPPRRSGEQFF
v_gene: TRBV11-2; len: 12; CDR3aa: CASSLMVWGQYF
v_gene: TRBV27; len: 16; CDR3aa: CASSLLQGPGTGELFF
v_gene: TRBV6-5; len: 15; CDR3aa: CASSGLAVSYNEQFF
v_gene: TRBV29-1; len: 13; CDR3aa: CSVEGQGHNEQFF
v_gene: TRBV20-1; len: 15; CDR3aa: CSARDRGGGQFEQFF
v_gene: TRBV11-3; len: 15; CDR3aa: CASSSPPMTYTEAFF
v_gene: TRBV9; len: 16; CDR3aa: CASSERGSSYTDTQYF
v_gene: TRBV12-3/TRBV12-4; len: 13; CDR3aa: CASSTSGKNIQYF
v_gene: TRBV6-6; len: 15; CDR3aa: CASSYGGTGANVLTF
v_gene: TRBV6-2/TRBV6-3; len: 16; CDR3aa: CASSGTSGMDTGELFF
v_gene: TRBV6-2/TRBV6-3; len: 15; CDR3aa: CASSYSTPYTGELFF
v_gene: TRBV7-2; len: 12; CDR3aa: CASSLALGVSFF
v_gene: TRBV24-1; len: 11; CDR3aa: CATSDTNEAFF
v_gene: TRBV24-1; len: 13; CDR3aa: CATRGGANNEQFF
v_gene: TRBV28; len: 16; CDR3aa: CASSLEGLAGANVLTF
v_gene: TRBV2; len: 12; CDR3aa: CAGETDQETQYF
v_gene: TRBV20-1; len: 15; CDR3aa: CSAESVGQGRREQYF
v_gene: TRBV2; len: 14; CDR3aa: CASRKADRGGEQYF
v_gene: TRBV18; len: 15; CDR3aa: CASSPDLSSNQPQHF
v_gene: TRBV9; len: 15; CDR3aa: CASSVGVIREETQYF
v_gene: TRBV28; len: 15; CDR3aa: CASKAGTVAKNIQYF
v_gene: TRBV11-2; len: 18; CDR3aa: CASSLVGLAGGATDTQYF
v_gene: TRBV3-1; len: 18; CDR3aa: CASSQDLGVAGNTDTQYF
v_gene: TRBV5-1; len: 16; CDR3aa: CASSLELRGPDTEAFF
v_gene: TRBV6-2/TRBV6-3; len: 15; CDR3aa: CASSHSPNGGNEQFF
v_gene: TRBV20-1; len: 13; CDR3aa: CSATGLDLATQYF
v_gene: TRBV7-9; len: 12; CDR3aa: CAYSGAQETQYF
v_gene: TRBV2; len: 15; CDR3aa: CASSEVRRRYNEQFF
v_gene: TRBV24-1; len: 16; CDR3aa: CATSEPTSANTGELFF
v_gene: TRBV5-1; len: 12; CDR3aa: CASSTSTDTQYF